Presented here are 16 T cell receptor beta chains from one specimen sequenced in a study of human T cells and chemical hapten exposure. TCRdb called the RACE reads again in MiXCR, with one record for every CDR3 protein. The sample carries about 380,000 distinct CDR3 sequences, less than 6.5% recorded once. Documented time point: pre-sensitization, week 0. Treatment reported: therapeutic diphenylcyclopropenone sensitization with weekly scalp DPC. The input for sequencing was whole blood, taken in connection with sensitization to the hapten diphenylcyclopropenone (DPC). The origin of the receptors is a woman in her forties or fifties with alopecia areata. Some clones in this sample may be carry-over from other donors' samples.

In this sample, this clonotype turned up many times. The chain employs TRBV12-3 or TRBV12-4 and TRBJ2-2; D could derive from TRBD1 or TRBD2 (6 bases each). The CDR3 extends over 16 amino acids. The V and J ends lost 2 bases and 6 bases respectively, with 16 bases between them. The CDR3 spells CASSLLPQGTPGELFF. The CDR3 DNA is TGTGCCAGCAGTTTACTCCCCCAGGGGACTCCCGGGGAGCTGTTTTTT.

To note about this clonotype: One end of the junction varies from germline; a read error may be responsible. The genes are TRBV4-2 and TRBJ1-6; maybe TRBD1 (5 bases). This CDR3 contains 16 residues. Germline loops: CDR1 LGHNA, CDR2 YNFKEQ. The CDR3 DNA is TGTGCCAGCAGCCAAGACGGGACCCGGTATAATTCACCCCTCAACTTT. It specifies CASSQDGTRYNSPLNF.

The J gene is TRBJ2-3, the V gene TRBV7-8; TRBD2 matches 11 bases. This CDR3 has 19 residues. CDR1 is SGHVS, CDR2 FQNEAQ, per germline. Unmatched junction bases numbered 16, after V lost 4 bases and J lost 4 bases. CDR3 nucleotides: TGTGCCAGCAGCTCCTTTCGAGGGCGACTAGCGGGAATCGCAGATACGCAGTATTTT. Encoded protein: CASSSFRGRLAGIADTQYF.

V and J are TRBV12-3 or TRBV12-4 and TRBJ1-2, with D tentatively TRBD1 (5 bases). CDR3 length equals 14 residues. The V end lost 3 bases, the J end lost 8 bases, and 16 bases lay between the germline ends. The CDR3 DNA reads TGTGCCAGCAGTTTTGGCAGGGAGGTCGGAGGCTACACCTTC. Its translation is CASSFGREVGGYTF.

This clonotype was seen only a few times. This chain uses TRBV29-1 with TRBJ1-4, with D perhaps TRBD1 (5 bases). CDR3 length: 13 residues. Germline values: CDR1 SQVTM, CDR2 ANQGSEA. Trimming cost V 6 bases and J 7 bases, with 15 bases left between them. The CDR3 DNA sequence: TGCAGCGTGGAGGGAGGACAAGGTGAAAAACTGTTTTTT. It translates to CSVEGGQGEKLFF.

The sample holds a few counts of this clonotype. V is TRBV24-1 and J is TRBJ2-1; tentatively, D is TRBD1 (6 bases). This CDR3 spans 17 amino acids. Germline values: CDR1 KGHDR, CDR2 SFDVKD. The ends were cut back, 7 bases at V and 0 bases at J, with 18 bases in the middle. Here the CDR3 DNA reads TGTGCCACCAGCCCAGGGGCAGGGGATAGCTCCTACAATGAGCAGTTCTTC. This sequence encodes CATSPGAGDSSYNEQFF.

Ten or more counts support this clonotype. The chain carries TRBV4-1 and TRBJ2-3; 10 bases line up with TRBD2. In germline, CDR1 is MGHRA, CDR2 YSYEKL. The J segment lost 2 bases and the V segment lost 0 bases, leaving 5 bases of the junction unmatched. The CDR3 totals 17 residues. This CDR3 is CASSQESSGGVTDTQYF. The CDR3, as DNA: TGCGCCAGCAGCCAAGAATCTAGCGGGGGTGTCACAGATACGCAGTATTTT.

This clonotype was detected a few times. This chain links TRBV5-6 with TRBJ2-6; D remains ambiguous. Trimming took 3 bases from V and 4 from J, leaving 8 bases between them. CDR3 length: 14 residues. Germline V gene lookup returns CDR1 SGHDT and CDR2 YYEEEE. Here the CDR3 DNA reads TGTGCCAGCAGCTCAGACTCCGGGGCCAACGTCCTGACTTTC. It codes for CASSSDSGANVLTF. Combining the CDR3 with reference TRBV5-6 and TRBJ2-6 gives the whole variable domain DAGVTQSPTHLIKTRGQQVTLRCSPKSGHDTVSWYQQALGQGPQFIFQYYEEEERQRGNFPDRFSGHQFPNYSSELNVNALLLGDSALYLCASSSDSGANVLTFGAGSRLTVL.

The chain has TRBV12-3 or TRBV12-4 and TRBJ1-2, with no clear D. CDR3 length: 13 amino acids. Deletions cut 4 bases from V and 1 base from J, with 7 bases between. CDR3 in amino acids: CASSSTDNYGYTF. The CDR3 nucleotides read TGTGCCAGCAGTTCGACGGATAACTATGGCTACACCTTC.

The table lists this clonotype with many counts. CDR3 in DNA: TGTGCCAGCAGCCCGGGACCCCTGAACATTCAGTACTTC. It is translated as CASSPGPLNIQYF. This sequence joins TRBV6-5 and TRBJ2-4; D could derive from TRBD1 or TRBD2 (5 bases each). The V end was cut by 6 bases, the J end by 7 bases, with 13 bases between. The germline CDR1 and CDR2 sequences are MNHEY and SVGAGI. The CDR3 has 13 residues.

This clonotype was found many times. The rearrangement joins TRBV6-2 or TRBV6-3 to TRBJ2-1; D is possibly TRBD1 (5 bases). V gave up 3 bases and J gave up 9 bases, with 12 bases separating them. The CDR3 runs 13 residues. CDR1 is MNHEY, CDR2 SVGEGT, per germline. The CDR3: CASSYSRVGEQFF. As DNA, the CDR3 is TGTGCCAGCAGTTATTCCAGGGTAGGTGAGCAGTTCTTC.

This rearrangement joins TRBV30 to TRBJ1-1; D gene uncertain. The CDR3 loop spans 14 amino acids. Germline V lookup: CDR1 GTSNPN, CDR2 SVGIG (reference sequence). Between the trimmed V and J ends, which lost 0 bases and 3 bases, there was a span of 11 bases. The DNA of the CDR3 is TGTGCCTGGAGTGTACGATTGACGGACACTGAAGCTTTCTTT. The encoded protein is CAWSVRLTDTEAFF.

The V gene is TRBV12-3 or TRBV12-4, the J gene TRBJ1-5; no clear D gene. The length of the CDR3 is 13 residues. With 3 bases removed from V and 5 bases from J, the gap between germline ends came to 8 bases. Here the CDR3 reads CASSFKEDQPQHF. The CDR3 nucleotides read TGTGCCAGCAGTTTCAAGGAAGATCAGCCCCAGCATTTT.

This clonotype was observed many times. This rearrangement joins TRBV6-6 to TRBJ2-4; tentatively, D is TRBD2 (7 bases). V was pared by 4 bases and J by 1 base, with 14 bases between. The CDR3 totals 16 residues. Germline V CDR1 and CDR2: MNHNY, SVGAGI (reference sequence). CDR3 DNA sequence: TGTGCCAGCAGTTTAAGAAAGGGGGGGGCCAAAAACATTCAGTACTTC. The encoded protein is CASSLRKGGAKNIQYF.

This clonotype was recorded many times. The chain recombines TRBV29-1 with TRBJ2-1; D not resolved. The V end was cut by 4 bases, the J end by 6 bases, with 7 bases between. There are 11 residues in the CDR3. CDR1 is SQVTM and CDR2 is ANQGSEA in the germline V gene. The CDR3: CSVARGNEQFF. In DNA form, the CDR3 reads TGCAGCGTTGCGAGAGGCAATGAGCAGTTCTTC.

In this sample, this clonotype turned up many times. The chain combines TRBV27 with TRBJ2-7, with D uncertain. The V gene lost 5 bases and the J gene lost 1 base, with 9 bases spanning the gap. CDR1 is MNHEY and CDR2 is SMNVEV in the germline V gene (reference sequence). This CDR3 has 13 residues. CDR3 amino acids: CASSPPHSYEQYF. CDR3 bases: TGTGCCAGCAGTCCACCCCATTCCTACGAGCAGTACTTC.